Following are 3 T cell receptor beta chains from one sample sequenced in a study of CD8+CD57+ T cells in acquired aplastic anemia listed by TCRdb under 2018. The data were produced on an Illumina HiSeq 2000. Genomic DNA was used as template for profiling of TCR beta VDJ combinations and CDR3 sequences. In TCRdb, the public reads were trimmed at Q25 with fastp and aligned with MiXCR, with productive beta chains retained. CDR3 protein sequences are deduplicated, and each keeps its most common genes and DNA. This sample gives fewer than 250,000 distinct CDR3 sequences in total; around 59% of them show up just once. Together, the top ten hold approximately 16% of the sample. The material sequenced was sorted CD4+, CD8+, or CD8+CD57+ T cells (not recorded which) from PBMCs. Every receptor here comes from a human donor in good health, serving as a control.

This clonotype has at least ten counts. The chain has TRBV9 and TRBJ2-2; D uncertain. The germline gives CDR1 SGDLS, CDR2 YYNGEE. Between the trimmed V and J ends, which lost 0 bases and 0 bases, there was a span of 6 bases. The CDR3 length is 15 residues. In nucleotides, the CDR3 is TGTGCCAGCAGCGTAGGGAGCACGAACACCGGGGAGCTGTTTTTT. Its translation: CASSVGSTNTGELFF.

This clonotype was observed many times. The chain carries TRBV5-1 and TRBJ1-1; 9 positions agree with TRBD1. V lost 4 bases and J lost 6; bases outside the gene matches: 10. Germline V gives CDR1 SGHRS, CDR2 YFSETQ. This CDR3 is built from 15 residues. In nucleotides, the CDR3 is TGCGCCAGCAGCCTGGAGGACAGGGGATACGCTGAAGCTTTCTTT. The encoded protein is CASSLEDRGYAEAFF.

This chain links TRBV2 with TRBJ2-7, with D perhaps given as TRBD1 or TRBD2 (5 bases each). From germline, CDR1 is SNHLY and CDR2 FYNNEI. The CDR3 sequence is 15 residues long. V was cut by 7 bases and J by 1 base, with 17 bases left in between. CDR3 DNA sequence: TGTGCCAGCATTCCGGGGCCGGAAGGGTCCTACGAGCAGTACTTC. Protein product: CASIPGPEGSYEQYF.